The source of this T cell receptor (beta chain) is a study of T cell repertoires in cytomegalovirus infection. TCRdb processed the reads anew with MiXCR; each CDR3 protein has one entry. The sample has some 270,000 distinct CDR3 sequences; under 25% are singletons. Overall study findings and caveats: Public TCR beta family frequency separated CMV-and-HLA carriers, including in an independent cohort.

This clonotype showed up many times. Its antigen remains unknown. The V gene's germline CDR1 is SGHTA and CDR2 FQGNSA. This CDR3 contains 15 residues. Trimming removed 2 bases at V and 7 bases at J, with 15 bases between. The J gene is TRBJ1-5, the V gene TRBV7-2; no definite D call. The material was cultured PBMCs, obtained from culture after CMV antigen stimulation. The sequence derives from a human donor in good health (CMV status not recorded). Some clones in this sample may be carry-over from other donors' samples. In DNA, the CDR3 is TGTGCCAGCAGCTTAACTTTGTCCAGCGAACAGCCCCAGCATTTT. This sequence encodes CASSLTLSSEQPQHF.